Following are 8 T cell receptor beta chains from one sample sequenced in a study of shared clonotypes between healthy human individuals. Naive CD8 populations comprised CD45RO-negative cells positively selected for CCR7, excluding terminally differentiated effector memory CD45RA+ cells. TCRdb keeps only in-frame clones here, not all; method: immunoSEQ multiplex PCR. The sample holds around 2,000,000 clones; approximately 94% are singletons and the top ten take around 1.7%. Specimen: naive CD8+ T cells from PBMCs. Receptors originate from a man younger than 35 in good health. Some clones in this sample may be carry-over from other donors' samples.

This sequence joins TRBV27 and TRBJ1-2, with D tentatively TRBD1 (5 bases). The CDR3 is made up of 16 amino acids. Germline CDR1 is MNHEY and CDR2 is SMNVEV (reference sequence). V lost 4 bases to trimming and J lost 5 bases, with 20 bases between them. The CDR3 DNA reads as TGTGCCAGCAGTTCAAGGGCAGGGACGGTGTTTTATGGCTACACCTTC. Protein product: CASSSRAGTVFYGYTF.

The gene calls are TRBV11-2 and TRBJ2-1; D gene unclear. Germline lookup yields CDR1 SGHAT and CDR2 FQNNGV. The CDR3 has 16 amino acids. The ends were cut back, 5 bases at V and 1 base at J, with 15 bases in the middle. The CDR3 coding sequence is TGTGCCAGCAGCCCCGACGGTACCCCTTCCTACAATGAGCAGTTCTTC. Translation gives CASSPDGTPSYNEQFF.

This rearrangement joins TRBV9 to TRBJ2-3, with TRBD2 as a possible D gene (5 bases). The germline V and J ends were trimmed by 0 bases and 4 bases, with 9 bases remaining between them. CDR1 is SGDLS, CDR2 YYNGEE, per germline. The length of the CDR3 is 14 residues. The CDR3 DNA reads TGTGCCAGCAGCGTAGCGGGAATAGCAGATACGCAGTATTTT. It encodes CASSVAGIADTQYF.

The V call is TRBV30, the J call TRBJ1-1; the match to TRBD1 covers 8 bases. V lost 5 bases to trimming and J lost 5 bases; unmatched junction nucleotides: 22. The germline gives CDR1 GTSNPN, CDR2 SVGIG (reference sequence). The CDR3 contains 18 residues. CDR3 region: CAWADYRGVSPAYTEAFF. The CDR3 coding sequence is TGTGCCTGGGCCGATTACAGGGGGGTCTCACCAGCGTATACTGAAGCTTTCTTT.

The chain recombines TRBV5-1 with TRBJ2-7; 7 bases line up with TRBD1. The CDR3 consists of 15 residues. After removal of 2 bases from V and 4 bases from J, the junction contained 9 bases not matched to a gene. In germline, CDR1 is SGHRS, CDR2 YFSETQ. The DNA of the CDR3 is TGCGCCAGCAGCTTTGGGGGACAGCCAATATACGAGCAGTACTTC. It translates to CASSFGGQPIYEQYF.

The rearrangement joins TRBV11-2 to TRBJ1-1; D ambiguous. The CDR3 length is 15 residues. Deletions cut 2 bases from V and 1 base from J, with 11 bases between. Germline V gene lookup returns CDR1 SGHAT and CDR2 FQNNGV. CDR3 sequence (DNA): TGTGCCAGCAGCTTATCTTGGTCGGGGAACACTGAAGCTTTCTTT. Encoded protein: CASSLSWSGNTEAFF.

V is TRBV19 and J is TRBJ2-5, with D hard to call. The CDR3 totals 14 residues. V gave up 0 bases and J gave up 2 bases, with 7 bases separating them. CDR1 and CDR2 from the germline V gene are LNHDA and SQIVND (reference sequence). The CDR3 DNA reads as TGTGCCAGTAGTATAGATGGCAATCAAGAGACCCAGTACTTC. This codes for CASSIDGNQETQYF.

This clone has only one observation. CDR3 loop: CASSLSAGSYNEQFF. The CDR3 coding sequence is TGCGCCAGCAGCTTGTCGGCGGGCTCCTACAATGAGCAGTTCTTC. The J gene is TRBJ2-1, the V gene TRBV5-1; D perhaps matches TRBD2 (5 bases). The CDR3 extends over 15 amino acids. Trimming took 1 base from V and 0 from J, leaving 8 bases between them. The germline CDR1 and CDR2 sequences are SGHRS and YFSETQ. Combining the CDR3 with reference TRBV5-1 and TRBJ2-1 gives the whole variable domain KAGVTQTPRYLIKTRGQQVTLSCSPISGHRSVSWYQQTPGQGLQFLFEYFSETQRNKGNFPGRFSGRQFSNSRSEMNVSTLELGDSALYLCASSLSAGSYNEQFFGPGTRLTVL.